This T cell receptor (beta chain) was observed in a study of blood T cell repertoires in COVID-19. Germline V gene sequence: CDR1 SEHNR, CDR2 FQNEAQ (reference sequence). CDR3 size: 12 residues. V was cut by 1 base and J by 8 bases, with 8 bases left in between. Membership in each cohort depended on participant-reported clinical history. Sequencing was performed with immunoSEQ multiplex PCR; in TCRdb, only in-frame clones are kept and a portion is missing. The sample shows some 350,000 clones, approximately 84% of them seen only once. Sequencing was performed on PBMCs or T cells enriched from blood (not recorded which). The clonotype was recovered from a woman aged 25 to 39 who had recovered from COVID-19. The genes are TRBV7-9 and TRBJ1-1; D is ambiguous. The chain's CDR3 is CASSLEGREAFF. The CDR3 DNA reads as TGTGCCAGCAGCTTAGAAGGCAGGGAAGCTTTCTTT.